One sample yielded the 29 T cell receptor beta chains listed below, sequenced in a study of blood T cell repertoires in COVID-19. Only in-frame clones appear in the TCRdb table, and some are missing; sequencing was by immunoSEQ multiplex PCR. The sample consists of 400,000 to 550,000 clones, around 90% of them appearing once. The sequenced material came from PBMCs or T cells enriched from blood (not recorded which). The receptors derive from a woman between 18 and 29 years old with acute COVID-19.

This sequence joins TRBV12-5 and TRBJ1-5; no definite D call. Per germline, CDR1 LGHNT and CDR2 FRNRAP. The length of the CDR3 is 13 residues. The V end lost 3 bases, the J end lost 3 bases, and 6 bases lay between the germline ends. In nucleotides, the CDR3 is TGTGCTAGTGGTTTTACAGACAATCAGCCCCAGCATTTT. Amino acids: CASGFTDNQPQHF.

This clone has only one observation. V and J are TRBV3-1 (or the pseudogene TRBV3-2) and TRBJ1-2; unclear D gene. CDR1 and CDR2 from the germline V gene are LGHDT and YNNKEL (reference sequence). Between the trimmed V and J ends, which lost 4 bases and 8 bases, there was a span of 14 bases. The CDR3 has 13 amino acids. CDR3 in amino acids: CASSPQRAGGYTF. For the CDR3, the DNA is TGTGCCAGCAGCCCGCAAAGGGCGGGAGGCTACACCTTC.

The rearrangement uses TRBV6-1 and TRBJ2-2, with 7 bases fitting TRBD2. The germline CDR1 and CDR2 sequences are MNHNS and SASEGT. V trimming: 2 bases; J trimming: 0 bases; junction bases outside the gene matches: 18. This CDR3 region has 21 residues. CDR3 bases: TGTGCCAGCAGTGAATCTCTAGAATTGTCCAGTGGGGGGGCGAACACCGGGGAGCTGTTTTTT. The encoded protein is CASSESLELSSGGANTGELFF.

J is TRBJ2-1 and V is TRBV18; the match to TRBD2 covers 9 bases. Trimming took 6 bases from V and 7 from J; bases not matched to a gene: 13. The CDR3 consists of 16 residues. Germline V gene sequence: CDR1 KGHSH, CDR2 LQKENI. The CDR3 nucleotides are TGTGCCAGCTCGACCCAGAGCGGGAGGAGGAGGAATGAGCAGTTCTTC. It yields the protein CASSTQSGRRRNEQFF.

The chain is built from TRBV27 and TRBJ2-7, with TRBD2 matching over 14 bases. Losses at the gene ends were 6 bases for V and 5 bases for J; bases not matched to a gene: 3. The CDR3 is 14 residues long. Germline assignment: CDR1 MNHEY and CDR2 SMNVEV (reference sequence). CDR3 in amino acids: CASRGLAGGHEQYF. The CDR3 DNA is TGTGCCAGCAGAGGACTAGCGGGAGGCCACGAGCAGTACTTC.

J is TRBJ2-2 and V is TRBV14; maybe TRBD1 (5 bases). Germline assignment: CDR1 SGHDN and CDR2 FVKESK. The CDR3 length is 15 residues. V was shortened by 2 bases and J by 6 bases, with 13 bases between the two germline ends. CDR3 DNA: TGTGCCAGCAGCCAATGGGGCCTCTCGGCCGGGGAGCTGTTTTTT. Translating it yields CASSQWGLSAGELFF.

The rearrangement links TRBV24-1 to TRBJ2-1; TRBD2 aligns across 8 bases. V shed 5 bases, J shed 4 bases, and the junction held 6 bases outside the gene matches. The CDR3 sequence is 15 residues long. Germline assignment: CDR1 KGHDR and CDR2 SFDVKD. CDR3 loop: CATSVTSGVYNEQFF. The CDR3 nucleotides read TGTGCCACCAGTGTTACTAGCGGAGTTTACAATGAGCAGTTCTTC.

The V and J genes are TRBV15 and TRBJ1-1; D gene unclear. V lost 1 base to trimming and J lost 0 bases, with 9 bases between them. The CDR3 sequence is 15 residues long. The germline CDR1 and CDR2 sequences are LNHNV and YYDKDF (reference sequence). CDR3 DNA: TGTGCCACCAGCAGAGGCGACAATTTGAACACTGAAGCTTTCTTT. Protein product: CATSRGDNLNTEAFF.

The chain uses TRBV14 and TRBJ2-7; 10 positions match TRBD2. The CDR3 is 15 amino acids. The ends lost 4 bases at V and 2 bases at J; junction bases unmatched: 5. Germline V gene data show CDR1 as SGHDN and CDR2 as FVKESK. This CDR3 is CASSPGTSVPYEQYF. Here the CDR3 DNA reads TGTGCCAGCAGCCCGGGGACTAGCGTCCCCTACGAGCAGTACTTC. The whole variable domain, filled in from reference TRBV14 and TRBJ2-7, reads EAGVTQFPSHSVIEKGQTVTLRCDPISGHDNLYWYRRVMGKEIKFLLHFVKESKQDESGMPNNRFLAERTGGTYSTLKVQPAELEDSGVYFCASSPGTSVPYEQYFGPGTRLTVT.

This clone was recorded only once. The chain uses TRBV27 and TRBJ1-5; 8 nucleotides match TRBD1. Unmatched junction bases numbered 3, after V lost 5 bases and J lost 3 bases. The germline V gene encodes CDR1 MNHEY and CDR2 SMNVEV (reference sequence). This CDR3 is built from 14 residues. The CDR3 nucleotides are TGTGCCAGCAGTCCGCAGGGGGCCAATCAGCCCCAGCATTTT. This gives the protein CASSPQGANQPQHF.

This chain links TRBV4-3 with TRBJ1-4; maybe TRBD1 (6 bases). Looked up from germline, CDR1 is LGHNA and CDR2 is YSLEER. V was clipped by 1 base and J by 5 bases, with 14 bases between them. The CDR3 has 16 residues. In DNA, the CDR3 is TGCGCCAGCAGCCAAGGACCACAGGGTGGGAATGAAAAACTGTTTTTT. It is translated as CASSQGPQGGNEKLFF.

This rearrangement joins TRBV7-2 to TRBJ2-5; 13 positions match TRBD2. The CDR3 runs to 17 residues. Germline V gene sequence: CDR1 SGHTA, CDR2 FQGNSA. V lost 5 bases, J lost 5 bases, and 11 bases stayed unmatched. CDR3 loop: CASSMGLAGTLRETQYF. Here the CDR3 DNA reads TGTGCCAGCAGCATGGGACTAGCGGGAACCCTTCGGGAGACCCAGTACTTC.

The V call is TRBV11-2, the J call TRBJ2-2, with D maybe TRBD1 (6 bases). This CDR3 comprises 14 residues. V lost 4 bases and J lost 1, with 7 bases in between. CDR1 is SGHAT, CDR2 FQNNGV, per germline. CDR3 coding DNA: TGTGCCAGCAGCTCGGACAGGAACACCGGGGAGCTGTTTTTT. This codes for CASSSDRNTGELFF.

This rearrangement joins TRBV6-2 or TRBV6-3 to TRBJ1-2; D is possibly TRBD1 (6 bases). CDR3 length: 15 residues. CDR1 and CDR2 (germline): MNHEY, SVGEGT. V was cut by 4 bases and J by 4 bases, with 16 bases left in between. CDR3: CASSSGTLAGYGYTF. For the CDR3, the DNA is TGTGCCAGCAGTTCCGGGACACTCGCTGGCTATGGCTACACCTTC.

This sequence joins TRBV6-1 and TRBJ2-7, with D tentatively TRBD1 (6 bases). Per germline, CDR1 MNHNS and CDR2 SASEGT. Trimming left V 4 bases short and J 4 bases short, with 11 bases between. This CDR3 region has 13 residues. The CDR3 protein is CASSVAGAYEQYF. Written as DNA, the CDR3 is TGTGCCAGCAGTGTAGCAGGGGCGTACGAGCAGTACTTC.

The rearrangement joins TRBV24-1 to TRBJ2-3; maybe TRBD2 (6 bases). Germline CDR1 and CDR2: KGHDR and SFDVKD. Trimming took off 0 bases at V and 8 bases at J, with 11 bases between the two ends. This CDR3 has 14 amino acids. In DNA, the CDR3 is TGTGCCACCAGTGATTTGACGGTCGGGGGTACGCAGTATTTT. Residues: CATSDLTVGGTQYF.

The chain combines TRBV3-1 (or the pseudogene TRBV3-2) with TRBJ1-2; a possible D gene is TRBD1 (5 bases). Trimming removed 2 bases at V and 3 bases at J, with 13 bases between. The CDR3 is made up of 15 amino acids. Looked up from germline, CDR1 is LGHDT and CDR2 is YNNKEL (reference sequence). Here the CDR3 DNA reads TGTGCCAGCAGCCAACATAGACAGCTTTACTATGGCTACACCTTC. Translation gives CASSQHRQLYYGYTF.

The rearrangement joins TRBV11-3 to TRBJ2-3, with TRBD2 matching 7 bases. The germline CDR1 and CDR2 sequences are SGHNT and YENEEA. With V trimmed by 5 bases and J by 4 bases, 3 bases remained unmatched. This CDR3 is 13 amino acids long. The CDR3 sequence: CASSRDYPDTQYF. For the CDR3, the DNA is TGTGCCAGCAGCCGGGACTACCCAGATACGCAGTATTTT.

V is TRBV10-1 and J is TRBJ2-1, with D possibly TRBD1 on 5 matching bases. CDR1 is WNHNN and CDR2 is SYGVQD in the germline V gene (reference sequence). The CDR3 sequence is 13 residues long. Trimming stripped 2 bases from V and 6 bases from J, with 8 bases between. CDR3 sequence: CASSEGALNEQFF. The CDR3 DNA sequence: TGCGCCAGCAGTGAGGGGGCCCTCAATGAGCAGTTCTTC.

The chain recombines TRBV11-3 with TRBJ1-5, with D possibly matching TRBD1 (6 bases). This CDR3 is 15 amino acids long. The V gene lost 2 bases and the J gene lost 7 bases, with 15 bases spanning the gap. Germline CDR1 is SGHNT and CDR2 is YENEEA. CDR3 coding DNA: TGTGCCAGCAGCTTATTTGTGGGGGCAAGACAGCCCCAGCATTTT. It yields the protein CASSLFVGARQPQHF.

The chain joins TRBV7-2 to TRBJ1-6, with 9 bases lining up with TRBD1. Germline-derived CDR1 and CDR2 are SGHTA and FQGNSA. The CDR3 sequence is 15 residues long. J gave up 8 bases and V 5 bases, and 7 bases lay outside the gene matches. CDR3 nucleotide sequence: TGTGCCAGCAGCCCGGGGACAGGGATGTATTCACCCCTCCACTTT. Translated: CASSPGTGMYSPLHF.

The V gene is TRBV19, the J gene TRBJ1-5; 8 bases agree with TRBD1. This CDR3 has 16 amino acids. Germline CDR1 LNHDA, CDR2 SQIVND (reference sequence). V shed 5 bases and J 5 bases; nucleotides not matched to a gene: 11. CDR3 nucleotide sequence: TGTGCCAGTAGTCTCGACTCAGGGGGCGTCGATCAGCCCCAGCATTTT. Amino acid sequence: CASSLDSGGVDQPQHF. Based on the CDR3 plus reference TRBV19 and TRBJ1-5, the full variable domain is DGGITQSPKYLFRKEGQNVTLSCEQNLNHDAMYWYRQDPGQGLRLIYYSQIVNDFQKGDIAEGYSVSREKKESFPLTVTSAQKNPTAFYLCASSLDSGGVDQPQHFGDGTRLSIL.

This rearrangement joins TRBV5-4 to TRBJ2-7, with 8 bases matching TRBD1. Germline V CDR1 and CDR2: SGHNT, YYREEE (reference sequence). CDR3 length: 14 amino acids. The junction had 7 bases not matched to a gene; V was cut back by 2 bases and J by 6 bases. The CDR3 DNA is TGTGCCAGCAGCTTAGACAGGGGAAGGGGCGAGCAGTACTTC. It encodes CASSLDRGRGEQYF.

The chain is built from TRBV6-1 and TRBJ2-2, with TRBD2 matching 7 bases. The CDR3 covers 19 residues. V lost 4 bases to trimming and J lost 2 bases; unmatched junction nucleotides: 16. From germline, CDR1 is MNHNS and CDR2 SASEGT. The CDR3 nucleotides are TGTGCCAGCAGTGGGTCGGGGAGGGCTACTTTGACCAACACCGGGGAGCTGTTTTTT. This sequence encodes CASSGSGRATLTNTGELFF.

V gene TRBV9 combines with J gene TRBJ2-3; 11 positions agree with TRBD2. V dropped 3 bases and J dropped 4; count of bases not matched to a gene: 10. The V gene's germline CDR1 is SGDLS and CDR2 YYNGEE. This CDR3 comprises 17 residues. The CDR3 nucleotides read TGTGCCAGCAGCGCCCTAGCGGGGGGCCCCGGGTCAGATACGCAGTATTTT. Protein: CASSALAGGPGSDTQYF.

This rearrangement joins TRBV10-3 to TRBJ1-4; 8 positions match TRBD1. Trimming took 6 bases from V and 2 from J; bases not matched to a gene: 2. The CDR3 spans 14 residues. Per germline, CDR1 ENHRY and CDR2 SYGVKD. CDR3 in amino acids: CAISGDRTNEKLFF. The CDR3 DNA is TGTGCCATCAGCGGGGACAGGACTAATGAAAAACTGTTTTTT.

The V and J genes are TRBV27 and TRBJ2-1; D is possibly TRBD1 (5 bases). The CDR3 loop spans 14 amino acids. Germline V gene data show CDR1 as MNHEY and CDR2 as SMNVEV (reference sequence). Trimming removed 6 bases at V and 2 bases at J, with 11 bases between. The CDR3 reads CASSPDRAYNEQFF. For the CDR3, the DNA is TGTGCCAGCAGCCCCGACAGAGCCTACAATGAGCAGTTCTTC.

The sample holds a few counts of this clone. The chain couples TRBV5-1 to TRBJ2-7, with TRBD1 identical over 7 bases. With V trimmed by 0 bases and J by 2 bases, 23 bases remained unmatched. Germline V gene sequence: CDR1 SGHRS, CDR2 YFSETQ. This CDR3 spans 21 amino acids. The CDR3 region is CASSLAKTGTDDSWAPYEQYF. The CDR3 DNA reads TGCGCCAGCAGCTTGGCGAAAACCGGGACAGACGATTCCTGGGCGCCCTACGAGCAGTACTTC.

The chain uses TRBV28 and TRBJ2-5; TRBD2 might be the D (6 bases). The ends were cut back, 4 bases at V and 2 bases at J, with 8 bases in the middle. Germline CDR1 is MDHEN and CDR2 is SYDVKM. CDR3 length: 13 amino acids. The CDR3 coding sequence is TGTGCCAGCAGTTGGGGAGGTCAAGAGACCCAGTACTTC. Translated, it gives CASSWGGQETQYF.